This record covers a single TCR beta chain. Its antigen is as yet unknown. The donors were members of the validation cohort comprising approximately 110 subjects, separate from the roughly 670-subject first cohort. This entry is derived from a study of cytomegalovirus exposure and HLA in healthy donors. Study-wide results and caveats: The investigators catalogued 180 or so TCR beta chains as cytomegalovirus-associated.

Germline V lookup: CDR1 WNHNN, CDR2 SYGVQD (reference sequence). This CDR3 spans 20 amino acids. Trimming took 2 bases from V and 0 from J; bases not matched to a gene: 18. The repertoire was sequenced with immunoSEQ multiplex PCR; TCRdb's copy has only in-frame clones and lacks some. The sample contains approximately 300,000 clones, about nine tenths of which appear only once. The receptor's source is a woman in her twenties or thirties in good health and CMV-seropositive. Material: PBMCs. V usage is TRBV10-1 and J usage is TRBJ2-7; 8 bases line up with TRBD2. CDR3 coding DNA: TGCGCCAGCAGTGAGAGGGGGTTTTCGCGGGAGGACTTTTTCTCCTACGAGCAGTACTTC. It is translated as CASSERGFSREDFFSYEQYF.